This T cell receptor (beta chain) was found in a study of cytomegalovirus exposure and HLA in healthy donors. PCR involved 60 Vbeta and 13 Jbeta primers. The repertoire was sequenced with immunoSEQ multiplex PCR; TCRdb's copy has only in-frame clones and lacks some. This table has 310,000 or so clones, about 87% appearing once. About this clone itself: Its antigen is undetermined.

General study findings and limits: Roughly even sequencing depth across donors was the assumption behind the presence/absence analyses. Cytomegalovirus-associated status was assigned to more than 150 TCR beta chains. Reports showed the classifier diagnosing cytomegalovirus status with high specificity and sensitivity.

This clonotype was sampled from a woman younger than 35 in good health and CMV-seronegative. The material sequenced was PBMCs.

Written as DNA, the CDR3 is TGTGCCAGCAGCTTCAGGGACAGTAATCAGCCCCAGCATTTT. Protein: CASSFRDSNQPQHF. The rearrangement joins TRBV5-5 to TRBJ1-5; 7 bases agree with TRBD1. The CDR3 is made up of 14 amino acids. V lost 2 bases and J lost 4; bases outside the gene matches: 3. Germline V gene sequence: CDR1 SGHKS, CDR2 YYEKEE (reference sequence).